This TCR beta chain was captured in a study of OX40 agonist ivuxolimab in advanced cancers. Across the whole study: It was permissible to have had prior anti-PD-1, anti-PD-L1 or anti-CTLA-4 therapy, and about 40% had some.

Produced via immunoSEQ multiplex PCR; TCRdb's table is partial and in-frame only. This sample has some 43,000 clones, with about 94% found just once. V lost 3 bases, J lost 9 bases, and 6 bases stayed unmatched. The CDR3 contains 14 residues. Per the germline V gene, CDR1 is MDHEN and CDR2 is SYDVKM. The rearrangement joins TRBV28 to TRBJ2-7; TRBD2 matches 12 bases. Specimen: CD4+ or CD8+ T cells sorted from blood, collected in a trial of the OX40 agonist ivuxolimab. The clonotype originates from an adult with an advanced solid tumor such as melanoma, head and neck, liver or kidney cancer. CDR3 coding DNA: TGTGCCAGCAGTTTTAGACTAGCGGGGGACCGGCAGTACTTC. Residues: CASSFRLAGDRQYF.